A selection of T cell receptor beta chains follows, all from one sample in a study of cytomegalovirus exposure and HLA in healthy donors. Assay: immunoSEQ multiplex PCR; the TCRdb copy retains only in-frame clones and omits some. This sample has some 110,000 clones, with about 79% found just once. The sample comprised PBMCs. The source of these receptors is a young woman in good health and CMV-seropositive. CDR3s leave out the opening cysteine and the closing phenylalanine or tryptophan.

v_call,j_call,cdr3_aa
TRBV5-1,TRBJ1-4,ASSLRGGEGEKLF
TRBV7-9,TRBJ1-1,ATQNTEAF
TRBV7-3,TRBJ1-5,ASSLGRTRVNQPQH
TRBV4-1,TRBJ2-1,ASSPSGAPRQREGENEQF
TRBV4-2,TRBJ2-1,ASSRGFFGTTGYNEQF
TRBV6-1,TRBJ1-4,ASSEVGKDEKLF
TRBV5-1,TRBJ2-7,ASAIQTSGDEQY
TRBV7-8,TRBJ2-7,ASSLYSGKYEQY
TRBV2,TRBJ1-4,ASSEKDRGVTEKLF
TRBV6-5,.,ATRSGSYEQY
TRBV4-2,TRBJ1-4,ASSLQADNEKLF
TRBV10-1,TRBJ2-7,ASSTGSEQY
TRBV7-3,TRBJ2-7,ASSSSRNSYEQY
TRBV6-1,TRBJ2-7,ASRSSGSYEQY
TRBV5-1,TRBJ1-1,ASSLDPRATTEAF
TRBV11-2,TRBJ1-1,ASSLNSGYTEAF
TRBV5-6,TRBJ2-1,ASSRGGFYNEQF
TRBV4-1,TRBJ2-1,ASSLTGATKNNEQF
TRBV2,TRBJ2-1,ASSRTGSSYNEQF
TRBV2,TRBJ2-7,ASSYLPGLVGEQY
TRBV2,TRBJ1-2,ASRGQGGNYGYT
TRBV27,TRBJ2-7,ASSPTGVAGGPKDEQY
TRBV2,TRBJ2-5,ASSLFQETQY
TRBV6-6,TRBJ2-2,ASSRDSLYTGELF
TRBV4-1,TRBJ2-1,ASSQKAVGLAGPNEQF
TRBV19,TRBJ2-3,ASSIGVGRAQY
TRBV5-1,TRBJ2-3,ASSVRKTYGSSTDTQY
TRBV30,TRBJ1-1,AGQSTEAF
TRBV10-2,TRBJ2-1,ASSVVRGSGARDEQF
TRBV7-9,TRBJ1-2,ASSLETKLGANGYT
TRBV15,TRBJ2-1,ATSSDRDRVDNEQF
TRBV4-2,TRBJ2-3,ASSQGISGSTDTQY
TRBV7-3,TRBJ2-2,ASSLRSGISTGELF
TRBV19,TRBJ2-3,ASSIGPAADTQY
TRBV6-6,TRBJ1-1,ASSVSMAGTEAF
TRBV7-9,TRBJ1-5,ASSPYSNQPQH
TRBV10-1,TRBJ2-7,ASWGLADEQY
TRBV10-3,TRBJ1-1,AISPRRADIMNTEAF
TRBV7-9,TRBJ2-1,SSSPSGGNEQF
TRBV5-6,TRBJ2-3,ASSRRYTQY
TRBV28,TRBJ2-3,ASSYLTGTDTQY
TRBV5-1,TRBJ2-5,ASSLAREPGETQY
TRBV5-6,TRBJ2-5,ASSPGQGRGGETQY
TRBV7-9,TRBJ2-3,ASSTRLGLAGDTQY